One and the same sample provided the 2 T cell receptor beta chains below, sequenced in a study of T cell responses to AZD1222 COVID-19 vaccine. Method: immunoSEQ multiplex PCR; TCRdb's copy keeps in-frame clones and lacks some. This table holds some 140,000 clones, roughly 90% found once. Material: peripheral blood, obtained on day 0 of AZD1222 vaccination. The receptors were gathered from an adult in good health.

This chain connects TRBV7-8 to TRBJ1-5; perhaps TRBD1 as D (6 bases). Germline-derived CDR1 and CDR2 are SGHVS and FQNEAQ. The V end lost 5 bases, the J end lost 4 bases, and 15 bases lay between the germline ends. The CDR3 runs to 15 residues. CDR3 bases: TGTGCCAGCAGCCCCGGTGGGGGCCCGAATCAGCCCCAGCATTTT. Its protein product is CASSPGGGPNQPQHF.

This rearrangement joins TRBV3-1 (or the pseudogene TRBV3-2) to TRBJ2-5; 11 nucleotides agree with TRBD2. CDR3 size: 17 residues. Trimming at V came to 0 bases and at J to 3 bases, leaving 6 bases not matched to a gene. Germline loops: CDR1 LGHDT, CDR2 YNNKEL (reference sequence). CDR3 loop: CASSQDLGSGREETQYF. CDR3 DNA: TGTGCCAGCAGCCAAGATCTGGGTAGCGGGAGGGAAGAGACCCAGTACTTC.